This T cell receptor beta chain was recorded in a study of CD8 T cells in ankylosing spondylitis. Findings and limits, study-wide: Matched ankylosing spondylitis synovial fluid reportedly contained a significantly enriched population of disease-linked clones. What appeared characteristic of ankylosing spondylitis blood was a TCR beta motif of several highly homologous variants.

Libraries of TCR beta came from quantitative 5'-RACE with molecular barcodes. A single record per CDR3 protein comes from TCRdb applying MiXCR to the 5' RACE reads. The sample lists 750,000 to 850,000 distinct CDR3 sequences, around 11% occurring once. Comment on this clonotype: Its target is unknown.

CDR3 length equals 15 residues. V shed 3 bases, J shed 1 base, and the junction held 3 bases outside the gene matches. Germline lookup yields CDR1 SGHRS and CDR2 YFSETQ. The genes are TRBV5-1 and TRBJ2-1; 8 bases line up with TRBD2. The receptor was isolated from a male donor with ankylosing spondylitis. Material for sequencing was blood, either unsorted or a sorted T cell fraction (not recorded which). CDR3 nucleotides: TGCGCCAGCAGCTCAGTAGCGGGGTCCTACAATGAGCAGTTCTTC. The encoded protein is CASSSVAGSYNEQFF.